This T cell receptor beta chain was retrieved from a study of identical twins. Whole-study results and caveats: Modeled out-of-frame TCR alpha sharing in monozygotic twins fell below observed levels. Memory repertoires showed no such pattern, whereas abundant cord blood beta clonotypes carried fewer insertions.

This CDR3 spans 19 amino acids. Germline-derived CDR1 and CDR2 are SGHAT and FQNNGV. J lost 2 bases, V lost 3 bases, and 13 bases had no gene match. As regards this clonotype: Antigen: not known.

Healthy Caucasians made up all donors. TCRdb independently ran MiXCR on the 5' RACE reads; one entry per CDR3 protein. The table shows a few hundred thousand distinct CDR3 sequences, with about a fifth occurring only once. The sample taken for sequencing was naive T cells sorted from blood. The rearrangement joins TRBV11-2 to TRBJ2-1, with TRBD2 matching 10 bases. This receptor was obtained from a man aged 50 or older in good health. In DNA, the CDR3 is TGTGCCAGCAGCTTTTATGCTAGCGGGAGCCCCAATACCTACAATGAGCAGTTCTTC. This codes for CASSFYASGSPNTYNEQFF.